This T cell receptor (beta chain) was found in a study of OX40 agonist ivuxolimab in advanced cancers. Overall study context: Enrolled patients in dose escalation had cancers that were hepatocellular carcinoma, melanoma, renal cell or head and neck cancer. Of mixed ages from about 20 to 90 and averaging around 60 years, the group was around 78% male. Treatment received earlier with anti-PD-1, anti-PD-L1 or anti-CTLA-4 agents was allowed, and over 35% had some. Overall study results and limits: Among expanded peripheral T cells, antigen specificity went undetermined.

Repertoires were generated with immunoSEQ multiplex PCR, while TCRdb's copy carries only in-frame clones and drops some. Of under 65,000 clones in the sample, more than 85% were seen once. Germline values: CDR1 SEHNR, CDR2 FQNEAQ (reference sequence). The CDR3 consists of 16 residues. J lost 8 bases, V lost 4 bases, and 13 bases had no gene match. About this clone itself: The antigen remains undetermined.

The clonotype comes from an adult with an advanced solid tumor such as melanoma, head and neck, liver or kidney cancer. The chain uses TRBV7-9 and TRBJ1-2; the match to TRBD1 covers 10 bases. The sequencing here drew on CD4+ or CD8+ T cells sorted from blood, taken in a trial of the OX40 agonist ivuxolimab. The CDR3 DNA is TGTGCCAGCAGCTCAAAGGGGACAGGGGATAGATGGGGCTACACCTTC. Translating gives CASSSKGTGDRWGYTF. Complete variable domain (other parts from reference TRBV7-9 and TRBJ1-2): DTGVSQNPRHKITKRGQNVTFRCDPISEHNRLYWYRQTLGQGPEFLTYFQNEAQLEKSRLLSDRFSAERPKGSFSTLEIQRTEQGDSAMYLCASSSKGTGDRWGYTFGSGTRLTVV.